One and the same sample provided the 5 T cell receptor beta chains below, sequenced in a study of T-cell reconstitution after alpha-beta-depleted transplantation in children. The TCRbeta library incorporated unique molecular identifiers. One entry per CDR3 protein, called by TCRdb with MiXCR from the PCR reads. The table lists 540,000 or so distinct CDR3 sequences, about 23% of them singletons. The sequenced sample was PBMCs, mostly from graft donor cells, obtained 360 days after TCRalphabeta/CD19-depleted stem cell transplant. The receptors here all came from a boy younger than two who had a stem cell transplant for acute myeloid leukemia, so the T cells may come from the graft donor.

This clonotype was found many times. The chain recombines TRBV20-1 with TRBJ1-1, with 9 bases that match TRBD1. The CDR3 consists of 14 residues. J was trimmed by 2 bases and V by 6 bases; bases with no gene match: 7. Germline lookup yields CDR1 DFQATT and CDR2 SNEGSKA (reference sequence). The CDR3 sequence: CSAKQGAGNTEAFF. The DNA of the CDR3 is TGCAGTGCCAAACAGGGGGCGGGAAACACTGAAGCTTTCTTT.

This clonotype was seen repeatedly, ten times or more. V and J are TRBV5-1 and TRBJ1-5, with D uncertain. The germline V and J ends were trimmed by 3 bases and 4 bases, with 8 bases remaining between them. The CDR3 totals 13 residues. Germline V gives CDR1 SGHRS, CDR2 YFSETQ. CDR3 coding DNA: TGCGCCAGCAGCTCCACCGTTAATCAGCCCCAGCATTTT. Translation: CASSSTVNQPQHF.

This clonotype was recorded a few times. This chain joins TRBV20-1 and TRBJ2-5; TRBD2 aligns across 9 bases. Germline values: CDR1 DFQATT, CDR2 SNEGSKA (reference sequence). This CDR3 has 14 amino acids. The V gene end was trimmed by 6 bases and the J gene end by 4 bases; junction bases not matched to a gene: 9. CDR3 bases: TGCAGTGCGAGGAGGCGCGGGGGGGCAGAGACCCAGTACTTC. Translation: CSARRRGGAETQYF.

The rearrangement links TRBV5-1 to TRBJ1-4, with a weak D call TRBD1 (5 bases). The germline V gene has CDR1 SGHRS and CDR2 YFSETQ. The V gene lost 0 bases and the J gene lost 0 bases, with 9 bases spanning the gap. The CDR3 loop spans 16 amino acids. As DNA, the CDR3 is TGCGCCAGCAGCTTGGGGGACGCCGCAACTAATGAAAAACTGTTTTTT. This sequence encodes CASSLGDAATNEKLFF.

The chain couples TRBV20-1 to TRBJ1-2; no firm D call. This CDR3 has 10 amino acids. The V end lost 5 bases, the J end lost 4 bases, and 5 bases lay between the germline ends. The V gene's germline CDR1 is DFQATT and CDR2 SNEGSKA (reference sequence). The CDR3 loop is CSAAPYGYTF. CDR3 coding DNA: TGCAGTGCTGCCCCCTATGGCTACACCTTC.